A selection of T cell receptor beta chains follows, all from one sample in a study of human T cells and chemical hapten exposure. TCRdb called the RACE reads again in MiXCR, with one record for every CDR3 protein. The data show under 450,000 distinct CDR3 sequences, more than 4.5% seen once. The source was whole blood, collected in connection with sensitization to the hapten diphenylcyclopropenone (DPC). The receptors shown here come from a woman aged 45-60 years with alopecia areata. Some clones in this sample may be carry-over from other donors' samples. CDR3s include the opening cysteine and the closing phenylalanine or tryptophan. The order of the fields is V gene, D gene, J gene, clone size, CDR3 protein, CDR3 DNA. D genes are given only for firm matches. Expanded clones are given a class, and other clones once, few, many or no size at all.

>TRBV11-2|.|TRBJ2-3|few
CASRPREARRDTQYF
TGTGCCAGCAGACCGAGGGAGGCAAGGAGAGATACGCAGTATTTT
>TRBV29-1|.|TRBJ1-2|few
CSVEEAGYGYTF
TGCAGCGTTGAAGAGGCCGGCTATGGCTACACCTTC
>TRBV15|TRBD1|TRBJ1-3|few
CATSRASTGGDGNTIYF
TGTGCCACCAGCAGAGCAAGCACAGGGGGGGACGGAAACACCATATATTTT
>TRBV29-1|.|TRBJ2-7|few
CSVGGIYEQYF
TGCAGCGTGGGGGGCATCTACGAGCAGTACTTC
>TRBV11-2|.|TRBJ2-5|.
CASSFGHTETQYF
TGTGCCAGCAGCTTTGGCCACACAGAGACCCAGTACTTC
>TRBV7-2|TRBD2|TRBJ2-1|few
CASSLAGGPVNEQFF
TGTGCCAGCAGCCTAGCGGGAGGGCCTGTCAATGAGCAGTTCTTC
>TRBV5-1|TRBD1|TRBJ2-3|few
CASSWGPGQGARNTQYF
TGCGCCAGCAGCTGGGGGCCGGGACAGGGGGCCCGGAATACGCAGTATTTT
>TRBV7-9|TRBD2|TRBJ2-3|many
CASSVGLAGGTDTQYF
TGTGCCAGCAGCGTCGGACTAGCGGGAGGCACAGATACGCAGTATTTT
>TRBV3-1|.|TRBJ2-5|.
CASSQHHKLEETQYF
TGTGCCAGCAGCCAACATCACAAACTAGAGGAGACCCAGTACTTC
>TRBV12-3/TRBV12-4|.|TRBJ1-2|many
CASSPAGRAGYGYTF
TGTGCCAGCAGTCCAGCGGGGAGGGCGGGCTATGGCTACACCTTC
>TRBV5-6|.|TRBJ2-7|many
CASSWGPGTPNYEQYF
TGTGCCAGCAGCTGGGGACCGGGGACACCAAACTACGAGCAGTACTTC
>TRBV7-8|.|TRBJ2-5|few
CASSLAPHAWETQYF
TGTGCCAGCAGCTTAGCCCCCCACGCATGGGAGACCCAGTACTTC
>TRBV7-2|.|TRBJ1-5|many
CASSSQEYQPQHF
TGTGCCAGCAGCTCCCAGGAGTATCAGCCCCAGCATTTT
>TRBV6-5|.|TRBJ1-1|many
CASSYSIAWVSGFRGTEAFF
TGTGCCAGCAGTTACTCGATAGCCTGGGTCAGTGGTTTTCGGGGCACTGAAGCTTTCTTT
>TRBV28|TRBD1|TRBJ1-3|few
CASSLGWRGQGGNTIYF
TGTGCCAGCAGTTTGGGGTGGCGGGGACAGGGAGGAAACACCATATATTTT
>TRBV4-1|.|TRBJ1-1|.
CASSQVSSWGGVKTEAFF
TGCGCCAGCAGCCAAGTCTCTTCGTGGGGAGGGGTGAAGACTGAAGCTTTCTTT
>TRBV20-1|TRBD2|TRBJ2-7|few
CSASRLAATYEQYF
TGCAGTGCCTCCCGACTAGCGGCAACCTACGAGCAGTACTTC
>TRBV29-1|.|TRBJ1-1|few
CSVEKGGITTEAFF
TGCAGCGTTGAGAAGGGAGGTATCACCACTGAAGCTTTCTTT
>TRBV6-5|TRBD1|TRBJ2-3|many
CASSSPDRTPPQYF
TGTGCCAGCAGTTCCCCGGACAGGACCCCACCGCAGTATTTT
>TRBV5-1|TRBD1|TRBJ1-6|few
CASSEETTGRSPLHF
TGCGCCAGCAGCGAAGAAACGACAGGGCGTTCACCCCTCCACTTT
>TRBV27|.|TRBJ2-5|.
CASSLTTPEQETQYF
TGTGCCAGCAGTCTGACGACACCTGAACAAGAGACCCAGTACTTC
>TRBV27|.|TRBJ2-6|.
CASSLEGAGANVLTF
TGTGCCAGCAGTTTGGAAGGGGCTGGGGCCAACGTCCTGACTTTC
>TRBV6-5|TRBD1|TRBJ2-1|many
CASTAPGQSWNEQFF
TGTGCCAGCACCGCTCCGGGACAGTCCTGGAATGAGCAGTTCTTC
>TRBV20-1|.|TRBJ1-3|.
CSARGQEFITAGNTIYF
TGCAGTGCTAGAGGGCAGGAGTTTATCACTGCTGGAAACACCATATATTTT
>TRBV4-1|.|TRBJ1-1|.
CASSQLLTGISTEAFF
TGCGCCAGCAGCCAACTTCTGACAGGTATTAGCACTGAAGCTTTCTTT
>TRBV28|.|TRBJ1-6|few
CASTSGDSPLHF
TGTGCCAGCACCTCGGGGGATTCACCCCTCCACTTT
>TRBV6-2/TRBV6-3|.|TRBJ2-3|many
CASSFYLGAGTDTQYF
TGTGCCAGCAGCTTTTACCTGGGGGCGGGCACAGATACGCAGTATTTT
>TRBV27|.|TRBJ1-5|many
CASSLRGQPQHF
TGTGCCAGCAGCTTACGGGGCCAGCCCCAGCATTTT
>TRBV5-1|.|TRBJ2-7|many
CASSSPGVGEQYF
TGCGCCAGCAGCTCGCCCGGCGTAGGAGAGCAGTACTTC
>TRBV29-1|.|TRBJ2-7|many
CSVEGAFREQYF
TGCAGCGTTGAGGGCGCTTTCCGCGAGCAGTACTTC
>TRBV6-2/TRBV6-3|.|TRBJ2-2|many
CASSQTGNTGELFF
TGTGCCAGCAGTCAAACCGGTAACACCGGGGAGCTGTTTTTT
>TRBV18|.|TRBJ2-6|few
CASSPRQGRVNVLTF
TGTGCCAGCTCACCACGGCAGGGCCGAGTCAACGTCCTGACTTTC
>TRBV3-1|.|TRBJ1-3|.
CASSPRRGPSGNTIYF
TGTGCCAGCAGCCCACGGAGGGGCCCCTCTGGAAACACCATATATTTT
>TRBV28|TRBD1|TRBJ2-7|few
CASISSGQGDEQYF
TGTGCCAGCATCTCCTCGGGACAGGGGGACGAGCAGTACTTC
>TRBV12-3/TRBV12-4|TRBD1|TRBJ1-2|.
CASSLTTGGIGYTF
TGTGCCAGCAGTTTAACGACAGGGGGAATTGGCTACACCTTC
>TRBV7-2|TRBD1|TRBJ2-1|few
CASSLDNRGNEQFF
TGTGCCAGCAGCTTAGATAACAGGGGGAATGAGCAGTTCTTC
>TRBV5-4|TRBD1|TRBJ2-3|.
CASRLRTGSTDTQYF
TGTGCCAGCAGGTTAAGGACAGGGAGCACAGATACGCAGTATTTT
>TRBV7-2|TRBD1|TRBJ2-3|.
CASSTPTGGLDTQYF
TGTGCCAGCAGCACCCCAACAGGGGGCCTGGATACGCAGTATTTT
>TRBV5-1|.|TRBJ2-5|.
CASSLAGGSRETQYF
TGCGCCAGCAGCTTGGCCGGGGGTTCTAGAGAGACCCAGTACTTC
>TRBV5-6|.|TRBJ2-7|many
CASNQRAEQTYEQYF
TGTGCCAGCAACCAGAGAGCGGAGCAAACCTACGAGCAGTACTTC